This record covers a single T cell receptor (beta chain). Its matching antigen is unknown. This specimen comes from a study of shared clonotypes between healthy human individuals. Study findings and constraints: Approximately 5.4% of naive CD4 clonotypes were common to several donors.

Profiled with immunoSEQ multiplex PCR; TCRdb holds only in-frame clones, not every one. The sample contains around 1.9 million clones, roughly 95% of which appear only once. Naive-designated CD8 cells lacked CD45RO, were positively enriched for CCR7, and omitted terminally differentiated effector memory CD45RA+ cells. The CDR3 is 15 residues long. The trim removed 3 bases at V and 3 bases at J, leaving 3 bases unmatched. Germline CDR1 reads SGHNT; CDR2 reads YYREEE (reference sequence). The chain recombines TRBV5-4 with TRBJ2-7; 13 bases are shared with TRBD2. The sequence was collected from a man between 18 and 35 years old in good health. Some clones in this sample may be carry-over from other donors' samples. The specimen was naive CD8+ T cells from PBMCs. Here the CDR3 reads CASSSGLAGVYEQYF. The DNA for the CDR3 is TGTGCCAGCAGCTCCGGACTAGCGGGGGTCTACGAGCAGTACTTC.